These 20 T cell receptor beta chains were all obtained from the same sample, sequenced in a study of cytomegalovirus exposure and HLA in healthy donors. This PCR relied on a set of 60 Vbeta primers and 13 Jbeta primers. Sequencing was performed with immunoSEQ multiplex PCR; in TCRdb, only in-frame clones are kept and a portion is missing. Altogether fewer than 200,000 clones are present, roughly 80% being singletons, with the ten largest covering around 2%. Sequenced input: PBMCs. These receptors were taken from a human donor in good health.

A word on this clone: This sample also contains other DNA sequences that code for the same CDR3. V is TRBV2 and J is TRBJ2-7; 8 bases are a match to TRBD2. V gave up 6 bases and J gave up 5 bases; unmatched junction bases: 6. The CDR3 has 13 amino acids. The germline CDR1 and CDR2 sequences are SNHLY and FYNNEI. The CDR3: CASSGGGRDEQYF. In nucleotides, the CDR3 is TGTGCCAGCAGCGGGGGGGGCCGAGACGAGCAGTACTTC.

This clone was counted a few times. The rearrangement joins TRBV7-9 to TRBJ1-5; D gene uncertain. Trimming took off 4 bases at V and 9 bases at J, with 13 bases between the two ends. This CDR3 has 13 residues. The V gene's germline CDR1 is SEHNR and CDR2 FQNEAQ (reference sequence). Here the CDR3 DNA reads TGTGCCAGCAGCTCGGGAATGACTGGGCCCCAGCATTTT. Encoded protein: CASSSGMTGPQHF.

J is TRBJ1-1 and V is TRBV10-3, with a tentative D call TRBD1 (6 bases). Germline V gene lookup returns CDR1 ENHRY and CDR2 SYGVKD. The CDR3 is 16 residues long. The ends were cut back, 0 bases at V and 5 bases at J, with 16 bases in the middle. The CDR3 nucleotides read TGTGCCATCAGTGAGTCGTCGCGGGGGCGGGGAACTGAAGCTTTCTTT. It specifies CAISESSRGRGTEAFF.

The V gene is TRBV7-9, the J gene TRBJ1-5; maybe TRBD1 (6 bases). The V end lost 3 bases, the J end lost 5 bases, and 11 bases lay between the germline ends. The CDR3 totals 14 residues. The germline gives CDR1 SEHNR, CDR2 FQNEAQ (reference sequence). For the CDR3, the DNA is TGTGCCAGCAGCTTTACAGGGAGGGATCAGCCCCAGCATTTT. Protein sequence: CASSFTGRDQPQHF.

The chain carries TRBV7-9 and TRBJ2-3; 7 bases fit TRBD1. V lost 5 bases, J lost 0 bases, and 5 bases stayed unmatched. The CDR3 totals 15 residues. From germline, CDR1 is SEHNR and CDR2 FQNEAQ (reference sequence). The CDR3 region has the DNA TGTGCCAGCAGCAGGGACAGTTCTAGCACAGATACGCAGTATTTT. It translates to CASSRDSSSTDTQYF.

This clone appeared a few times. This chain connects TRBV4-1 to TRBJ1-4; 7 positions match TRBD1. This CDR3 has 16 amino acids. The germline CDR1 and CDR2 sequences are MGHRA and YSYEKL. J lost 5 bases, V lost 3 bases, and 9 bases had no gene match. CDR3 sequence reads: CASSQAPGQRNEKLFF. The CDR3 region has the DNA TGCGCCAGCAGCCAGGCCCCGGGACAGAGAAATGAAAAACTGTTTTTT.

The V call is TRBV2, the J call TRBJ1-5, with unresolved D. Germline V gives CDR1 SNHLY, CDR2 FYNNEI. The CDR3 has 13 amino acids. Between the trimmed V and J ends, which lost 4 bases and 3 bases, there was a span of 7 bases. The CDR3, as DNA: TGTGCCAGCAGTGCGTCCTACAATCAGCCCCAGCATTTT. Translation: CASSASYNQPQHF.

In this sample, this clone turned up a few times. The CDR3 loop reads CASSESTSGGKETQYF. Written as DNA, the CDR3 is TGCGCCAGCAGTGAGTCGACTAGCGGGGGTAAAGAGACCCAGTACTTC. The chain has TRBV10-1 and TRBJ2-5, with 12 bases fitting TRBD2. Trimming cost V 0 bases and J 3 bases; bases outside gene matches: 2. The CDR3 sequence is 16 residues long. The germline gives CDR1 WNHNN, CDR2 SYGVQD (reference sequence).

The chain joins TRBV27 to TRBJ2-2; no definite D call. Trimming cost V 5 bases and J 1 base, with 5 bases left between them. This CDR3 is built from 13 residues. Per germline, CDR1 MNHEY and CDR2 SMNVEV (reference sequence). The CDR3, as DNA: TGTGCCAGCAGTGGCGGGAACACCGGGGAGCTGTTTTTT. The encoded protein is CASSGGNTGELFF.

This clone is a singleton in its sample. The chain employs TRBV4-3 and TRBJ1-2, with TRBD1 as a possible D gene (5 bases). Germline assignment: CDR1 LGHNA and CDR2 YSLEER. This CDR3 has 14 residues. V lost 0 bases and J 8 bases, leaving 13 bases between the germline ends. CDR3 in DNA: TGCGCCAGCAGCCAAGACAGGGTTTTACGCGGCTACACCTTC. Its translation is CASSQDRVLRGYTF.

This clone appeared a few times. The V call is TRBV4-3, the J call TRBJ1-2, with 9 positions matching TRBD1. V lost 2 bases and J lost 4; bases outside the gene matches: 2. The CDR3 totals 14 residues. Per germline, CDR1 LGHNA and CDR2 YSLEER. The CDR3 coding sequence is TGCGCCAGCAGCCAACAGACAGGGGGCTATGGCTACACCTTC. It specifies CASSQQTGGYGYTF.

The V call is TRBV9, the J call TRBJ2-2, with a possible D match to TRBD2 (7 bases). There are 13 residues in the CDR3. Germline V lookup: CDR1 SGDLS, CDR2 YYNGEE. The V end was cut by 3 bases, the J end by 7 bases, with 10 bases between. CDR3 protein: CASSDRGGGELFF. The CDR3 nucleotides read TGTGCCAGCAGCGATAGGGGGGGCGGGGAGCTGTTTTTT. The whole variable domain, filled in from reference TRBV9 and TRBJ2-2, reads DSGVTQTPKHLITATGQRVTLRCSPRSGDLSVYWYQQSLDQGLQFLIQYYNGEERAKGNILERFSAQQFPDLHSELNLSSLELGDSALYFCASSDRGGGELFFGEGSRLTVL.

J is TRBJ2-2 and V is TRBV4-1, with TRBD2 matching over 7 bases. V was pared by 1 base and J by 5 bases, with 4 bases of the junction left unmatched. The CDR3 spans 15 residues. The germline gives CDR1 MGHRA, CDR2 YSYEKL. The CDR3, as DNA: TGCGCCAGCAGCCAAGTTGCGGGGGTAACCGGGGAGCTGTTTTTT. Translated: CASSQVAGVTGELFF.

The V call is TRBV4-1, the J call TRBJ1-1, with 8 bases that match TRBD1. CDR1 is MGHRA and CDR2 is YSYEKL in the germline V gene. The junction had 7 bases not matched to a gene; V was cut back by 3 bases and J by 1 base. CDR3 length equals 16 residues. CDR3 amino acids: CASSQGQGATNTEAFF. CDR3 in DNA: TGCGCCAGCAGCCAGGGTCAGGGGGCGACGAACACTGAAGCTTTCTTT.

This clone occurred once. The V call is TRBV5-1, the J call TRBJ1-6, with 7 bases lining up with TRBD1. The CDR3 runs 15 residues. Germline V gives CDR1 SGHRS, CDR2 YFSETQ. V shed 1 base and J 12 bases; nucleotides not matched to a gene: 10. CDR3 DNA: TGCGCCAGCAGCTTGAAAGGGGGCGACGTTAGACCCCTCCACTTT. This gives the protein CASSLKGGDVRPLHF.

CDR3 amino acids: CASSFSGETQYF. The CDR3 DNA follows: TGTGCCAGCAGCTTTAGCGGGGAGACCCAGTACTTC. The chain couples TRBV7-9 to TRBJ2-5; 7 bases line up with TRBD2. Unmatched junction bases numbered 0, after V lost 3 bases and J lost 5 bases. The germline V gene encodes CDR1 SEHNR and CDR2 FQNEAQ (reference sequence). There are 12 residues in the CDR3. Variable domain in full (rest from reference TRBV7-9 and TRBJ2-5): DTGVSQNPRHKITKRGQNVTFRCDPISEHNRLYWYRQTLGQGPEFLTYFQNEAQLEKSRLLSDRFSAERPKGSFSTLEIQRTEQGDSAMYLCASSFSGETQYFGPGTRLLVL.

This clone occurred once. V and J are TRBV4-1 and TRBJ1-2, with 10 bases matching TRBD1. The CDR3 consists of 15 residues. V was pared by 0 bases and J by 5 bases, with 3 bases of the junction left unmatched. The germline V gene encodes CDR1 MGHRA and CDR2 YSYEKL. CDR3 sequence reads: CASSQDGTGEYGYTF. DNA of the CDR3: TGCGCCAGCAGCCAAGATGGGACAGGGGAGTATGGCTACACCTTC.

The chain employs TRBV11-3 and TRBJ1-3; D ambiguous. Germline V gene sequence: CDR1 SGHNT, CDR2 YENEEA. This CDR3 comprises 11 residues. V was pared by 5 bases and J by 3 bases, with 2 bases between. As DNA, the CDR3 is TGTGCCAGCAGCCTTGGAAACACCATATATTTT. This sequence encodes CASSLGNTIYF. The variable domain in full, with the rest retrieved from reference TRBV11-3 and TRBJ1-3, is EAGVVQSPRYKIIEKKQPVAFWCNPISGHNTLYWYLQNLGQGPELLIRYENEEAVDDSQLPKDRFSAERLKGVDSTLKIQPAELGDSAVYLCASSLGNTIYFGEGSWLTVV.

This clone was recorded a few times. V gene TRBV14 combines with J gene TRBJ2-7, with D hard to call. The CDR3 covers 14 residues. V was shortened by 2 bases and J by 6 bases, with 14 bases between the two germline ends. The V gene's germline CDR1 is SGHDN and CDR2 FVKESK. The CDR3 loop reads CASSQLGASLEQYF. The CDR3 coding sequence is TGTGCCAGCAGCCAATTGGGCGCCTCGCTCGAGCAGTACTTC.

V is TRBV4-3 and J is TRBJ2-1, with D possibly matching TRBD1 (5 bases). Trimming removed 5 bases from V and 2 bases from J, with 13 bases in between. Per germline, CDR1 LGHNA and CDR2 YSLEER. The length of the CDR3 is 15 residues. CDR3 nucleotide sequence: TGCGCCAGCAGCTACGAGACAGCAACCTACAATGAGCAGTTCTTC. Its protein is CASSYETATYNEQFF.